This T cell receptor beta chain originates from a study of blood T cell repertoires in COVID-19. Authors' methods: Amplified reference gene primers provided the basis for estimating nucleated cell counts. This table comes from immunoSEQ multiplex PCR, and its TCRdb copy is limited to in-frame clones, with some not included. V, J and clone size derive from that table, while D and trimming were established from the DNA sequence. Here the sample spans roughly 440,000 clones, more than 70% being singletons. The TCR sequence derives from a woman aged 45 to 65 with COVID-19, enrolled during active disease. Sequenced input: peripheral blood.

CDR3 residues: CASTGEESPLHF. The CDR3 nucleotides are TGTGCCAGCACCGGCGAGGAGTCACCCCTCCACTTT. The rearrangement uses TRBV2 and TRBJ1-6; D gene uncertain. V was clipped by 7 bases and J by 10 bases, with 11 bases between them. CDR3 length: 12 residues. CDR1 is SNHLY, CDR2 FYNNEI, per germline. The full variable domain, completed using reference TRBV2 and TRBJ1-6, is EPEVTQTPSHQVTQMGQEVILRCVPISNHLYFYWYRQILGQKVEFLVSFYNNEISEKSEIFDDQFSVERPDGSNFTLKIRSTKLEDSAMYFCASTGEESPLHFGNGTRLTVT.